Below are 25 T cell receptor beta chains sequenced from a single sample in a study of shared clonotypes between healthy human individuals. Produced via immunoSEQ multiplex PCR; TCRdb's table is partial and in-frame only. The sample contains 2 million to 3 million clones, more than 90% of which appear only once. The source material was naive CD4+ T cells sorted from blood. Subset: CD45RA+ positively selected. Receptors were obtained from a man between 18 and 29 years old in good health.

The gene calls are TRBV6-5 and TRBJ2-7, with 9 bases fitting TRBD2. Germline assignment: CDR1 MNHEY and CDR2 SVGAGI. Trimming at V came to 6 bases and at J to 0 bases, leaving 6 bases not matched to a gene. This CDR3 is 15 amino acids long. CDR3 in DNA: TGTGCCAGCAGCCGTAGCGGGGGAGGCTCCTACGAGCAGTACTTC. Its translation is CASSRSGGGSYEQYF.

The rearrangement joins TRBV5-1 to TRBJ2-7, with TRBD2 identical over 7 bases. This CDR3 comprises 12 residues. Per the germline V gene, CDR1 is SGHRS and CDR2 is YFSETQ. The V and J ends lost 0 bases and 12 bases, in that order; junction bases with no gene match: 6. This CDR3 reads CASSLDGGSSYF. For the CDR3, the DNA is TGCGCCAGCAGCTTGGACGGCGGGAGTTCGTACTTC.

Comments on this clone: Other nucleotide sequences from this sample produce the same CDR3. The chain has TRBV5-1 and TRBJ2-3; TRBD1 aligns across 8 bases. With V trimmed by 4 bases and J by 1 base, 2 bases remained unmatched. The CDR3 is made up of 14 amino acids. Germline V gene data show CDR1 as SGHRS and CDR2 as YFSETQ. CDR3 in DNA: TGCGCCAGCAGCGAGGGACAGGGCACAGATACGCAGTATTTT. Translation: CASSEGQGTDTQYF.

The rearrangement links TRBV10-3 to TRBJ2-2, with 7 bases matching TRBD1. V gave up 3 bases and J gave up 6 bases; unmatched junction bases: 10. Germline lookup yields CDR1 ENHRY and CDR2 SYGVKD. The CDR3 runs to 16 residues. The CDR3 here is CAISDYTTGLSGELFF. As DNA, the CDR3 is TGTGCCATCAGTGACTACACGACAGGGCTCTCCGGGGAGCTGTTTTTT.

The gene calls are TRBV7-9 and TRBJ1-1; no clear D gene. V was shortened by 3 bases and J by 5 bases, with 16 bases between the two germline ends. The germline V gene has CDR1 SEHNR and CDR2 FQNEAQ (reference sequence). CDR3 length equals 15 residues. In nucleotides, the CDR3 is TGTGCCAGCAGCTTGGTTCCGGGCATAGGGACTGAAGCTTTCTTT. Translation: CASSLVPGIGTEAFF.

CDR3 region: CASSGEWTGKETQYF. CDR3 in DNA: TGTGCCAGCAGTGGAGAATGGACAGGGAAAGAGACCCAGTACTTC. The chain uses TRBV6-6 and TRBJ2-5; 8 nucleotides line up with TRBD1. In germline, CDR1 is MNHNY, CDR2 SVGAGI (reference sequence). This CDR3 has 15 amino acids. Trimming removed 5 bases from V and 3 bases from J; junction bases left unmatched: 8.

The rearrangement links TRBV4-3 to TRBJ2-7; D is ambiguous. Trimming took off 0 bases at V and 0 bases at J, with 12 bases between the two ends. Germline V gene data show CDR1 as LGHNA and CDR2 as YSLEER. The CDR3 runs to 16 residues. This chain's CDR3 is CASSQDVTLTSYEQYF. In nucleotides, the CDR3 is TGCGCCAGCAGCCAAGATGTGACTCTAACCTCCTACGAGCAGTACTTC.

The genes are TRBV15 and TRBJ2-5; D is ambiguous. Trimming took 8 bases from V and 5 from J, leaving 15 bases between them. The CDR3 is 13 residues long. In germline, CDR1 is LNHNV, CDR2 YYDKDF (reference sequence). CDR3 protein: CATSLGPAETQYF. In DNA form, the CDR3 reads TGTGCCACCTCCCTGGGCCCCGCCGAGACCCAGTACTTC.

The genes are TRBV30 and TRBJ2-7; 8 bases line up with TRBD2. Germline trimming cut 2 bases from V and 0 bases from J; bases unmatched to any gene: 3. Germline lookup yields CDR1 GTSNPN and CDR2 SVGIG (reference sequence). The CDR3 is made up of 14 amino acids. The CDR3 sequence is CAWSIAGTSYEQYF. In DNA, the CDR3 is TGTGCCTGGAGTATAGCGGGAACCTCCTACGAGCAGTACTTC.

DNA of the CDR3: TGTGCCAGCAGCTTAGCTACAAGCGGGATCTCCTACGAGCAGTACTTC. This codes for CASSLATSGISYEQYF. The genes are TRBV7-2 and TRBJ2-7; 7 nucleotides agree with TRBD2. Germline lookup yields CDR1 SGHTA and CDR2 FQGNSA. Germline trimming cut 0 bases from V and 0 bases from J; bases unmatched to any gene: 5. The CDR3 contains 16 residues.

The J gene is TRBJ2-7, the V gene TRBV30; no clear D. The CDR3 is 12 amino acids. Trimming took off 4 bases at V and 1 base at J, with 8 bases between the two ends. Looked up from germline, CDR1 is GTSNPN and CDR2 is SVGIG (reference sequence). CDR3 loop: CAWTRQSYEQYF. CDR3 coding DNA: TGTGCCTGGACACGGCAGTCCTACGAGCAGTACTTC.

This clone is a singleton in its sample. V gene TRBV30 combines with J gene TRBJ2-7; 8 bases align to TRBD1. Germline V gene lookup returns CDR1 GTSNPN and CDR2 SVGIG (reference sequence). The CDR3 has 15 residues. V lost 0 bases and J lost 3; bases outside the gene matches: 7. This chain's CDR3 is CAWSVRQGPYYEQYF. CDR3 in DNA: TGTGCCTGGAGTGTACGACAGGGGCCCTACTACGAGCAGTACTTC. Supplemented by reference TRBV30 and TRBJ2-7, the full variable domain reads SQTIHQWPATLVQPVGSPLSLECTVEGTSNPNLYWYRQAAGRGLQLLFYSVGIGQISSEVPQNLSASRPQDRQFILSSKKLLLSDSGFYLCAWSVRQGPYYEQYFGPGTRLTVT.

The chain carries TRBV15 and TRBJ1-5; a possible D gene is TRBD1 (6 bases). V lost 1 base, J lost 2 bases, and 12 bases lay in between. Germline assignment: CDR1 LNHNV and CDR2 YYDKDF (reference sequence). CDR3 size: 16 residues. CDR3 DNA sequence: TGTGCCACCAGCAGAGCGGGGGCCAGGGGCAATCAGCCCCAGCATTTT. Amino acids: CATSRAGARGNQPQHF.

V gene TRBV6-1 combines with J gene TRBJ2-7; TRBD2 is a possible D gene (7 bases). V gave up 4 bases and J gave up 2 bases, with 12 bases separating them. CDR1 and CDR2 from the germline V gene are MNHNS and SASEGT. The CDR3 totals 14 residues. CDR3 sequence: CASSVRGAPYEQYF. The CDR3 nucleotides read TGTGCCAGCAGTGTCCGGGGGGCTCCCTACGAGCAGTACTTC.

The chain couples TRBV6-6 to TRBJ1-2, with unresolved D. Trimming removed 11 bases at V and 2 bases at J, with 15 bases between. The CDR3 length is 13 residues. Germline V gene lookup returns CDR1 MNHNY and CDR2 SVGAGI (reference sequence). The CDR3 loop reads CAAVRAINYGYTF. The DNA of the CDR3 is TGTGCCGCAGTGAGGGCTATCAACTATGGCTACACCTTC.

V usage is TRBV28 and J usage is TRBJ1-3, with unresolved D. The CDR3 is 13 residues long. Germline CDR1 MDHEN, CDR2 SYDVKM. The ends were cut back, 3 bases at V and 8 bases at J, with 11 bases in the middle. The CDR3 is CASSFGSGDTIYF. In DNA form, the CDR3 reads TGTGCCAGCAGTTTCGGCTCTGGCGACACCATATATTTT.

The chain is built from TRBV7-2 and TRBJ2-5, with D perhaps matching TRBD2 (6 bases). This CDR3 is 14 amino acids long. V was clipped by 1 base and J by 5 bases, with 11 bases between them. Germline V gene lookup returns CDR1 SGHTA and CDR2 FQGNSA. The CDR3 nucleotides read TGTGCCAGCAGCTTAGTATGGCTAGCGGAGACCCAGTACTTC. It translates to CASSLVWLAETQYF.

CDR3 residues: CASRLLSGADYGYTF. As DNA, the CDR3 is TGTGCCAGCAGGTTACTCTCAGGGGCTGACTATGGCTACACCTTC. This sequence joins TRBV7-9 and TRBJ1-2, with a possible D match to TRBD1 (6 bases). The CDR3 is 15 residues long. Trimming left V 6 bases short and J 3 bases short, with 17 bases between. CDR1 is SEHNR and CDR2 is FQNEAQ in the germline V gene (reference sequence).

This clone was counted only a few times. Other DNA sequences within the sample encode an identical CDR3. The rearrangement uses TRBV6-5 and TRBJ1-2; possible D gene TRBD1, 6 bases. CDR1 and CDR2 from the germline V gene are MNHEY and SVGAGI. The CDR3 is made up of 13 amino acids. Trimming removed 6 bases at V and 4 bases at J, with 12 bases between. This CDR3 reads CASSSTGFYGYTF. CDR3 DNA sequence: TGTGCCAGCAGCTCGACAGGCTTCTATGGCTACACCTTC.

The chain employs TRBV28 and TRBJ1-1; D remains unclear. Germline CDR1 is MDHEN and CDR2 is SYDVKM. V was trimmed by 0 bases and J by 8 bases, leaving 16 bases between them. CDR3 length: 15 amino acids. The chain's CDR3 is CASSLWAQALTEAFF. The CDR3, as DNA: TGTGCCAGCAGTTTATGGGCCCAGGCCCTGACGGAAGCTTTCTTT.

The chain has TRBV29-1 and TRBJ2-7; possibly TRBD2 for D (5 bases). The CDR3 totals 14 residues. Deletions cut 4 bases from V and 0 bases from J, with 13 bases between. Germline loops: CDR1 SQVTM, CDR2 ANQGSEA. CDR3 amino acids: CSVVPGKGSYEQYF. CDR3 nucleotide sequence: TGCAGCGTTGTTCCGGGAAAGGGCTCCTACGAGCAGTACTTC.

This chain connects TRBV11-2 to TRBJ2-5, with D possibly matching TRBD1 (6 bases). The CDR3 consists of 15 residues. Germline CDR1 SGHAT, CDR2 FQNNGV. V was trimmed by 0 bases and J by 0 bases, leaving 8 bases between them. CDR3 nucleotide sequence: TGTGCCAGCAGCTTAGACAGGGGCTACCAAGAGACCCAGTACTTC. It encodes CASSLDRGYQETQYF.

Only one count was recorded for this clone. The chain is built from TRBV9 and TRBJ1-1; 8 bases agree with TRBD1. In germline, CDR1 is SGDLS, CDR2 YYNGEE. This CDR3 has 14 amino acids. Trimming took 4 bases from V and 7 from J; bases not matched to a gene: 9. The CDR3 nucleotides read TGTGCCAGCAGCCCCCGGACAGGGTTTGATGAAGCTTTCTTT. It codes for CASSPRTGFDEAFF.

The V call is TRBV7-2, the J call TRBJ2-7; tentatively, D is TRBD1 (6 bases). The V end lost 4 bases, the J end lost 7 bases, and 17 bases lay between the germline ends. Per the germline V gene, CDR1 is SGHTA and CDR2 is FQGNSA. The CDR3 has 14 residues. DNA for the CDR3: TGTGCCAGCAGCTACCTCACCGGGACAAGGGAGCAGTACTTC. This codes for CASSYLTGTREQYF.

The V gene is TRBV11-3, the J gene TRBJ2-3, with D unclear. This CDR3 is built from 14 residues. Trimming took off 5 bases at V and 2 bases at J, with 11 bases between the two ends. CDR1 is SGHNT, CDR2 YENEEA, per germline. CDR3 sequence: CASSLRHPTDTQYF. DNA of the CDR3: TGTGCCAGCAGCCTAAGACACCCCACAGATACGCAGTATTTT.